The 17 T cell receptor beta chains in this list originate from one sample, sequenced in a study of shared clonotypes between healthy human individuals. Only in-frame clones appear in the TCRdb table, and some are missing; sequencing was by immunoSEQ multiplex PCR. The repertoire holds around 980,000 clones, around three quarters seen once, with 0.55% to 0.7% in the top ten. The sample consisted of memory CD4+ T cells from PBMCs. Subset reported: CD45RA-negative fraction. The receptors originated from a man aged 18-30 years in good health. Some clones in this sample may be carry-over from other donors' samples.

This clone was seen only a few times. CDR3 protein: CASSVAGLASNTGELFF. The CDR3 nucleotides read TGTGCCAGCAGCGTAGCGGGACTAGCGTCGAACACCGGGGAGCTGTTTTTT. This rearrangement joins TRBV9 to TRBJ2-2; 10 bases are shared with TRBD2. CDR3 length: 17 residues. Germline loops: CDR1 SGDLS, CDR2 YYNGEE. After removal of 0 bases from V and 0 bases from J, the junction contained 2 bases not matched to a gene.

The J gene is TRBJ2-7, the V gene TRBV7-9; tentative D call: TRBD1 (6 bases). The V end was cut by 5 bases, the J end by 2 bases, with 16 bases between. Germline V gives CDR1 SEHNR, CDR2 FQNEAQ (reference sequence). CDR3 length equals 15 residues. The CDR3 DNA is TGTGCCAGCAGCCAGGGGACGGACTTCGCCTACGAGCAGTACTTC. As protein: CASSQGTDFAYEQYF.

The chain links TRBV15 to TRBJ1-1; a possible D gene is TRBD1 (5 bases). The CDR3 runs 14 residues. Per the germline V gene, CDR1 is LNHNV and CDR2 is YYDKDF (reference sequence). Trimming took 0 bases from V and 4 from J, leaving 9 bases between them. The DNA for the CDR3 is TGTGCCACCAGCAGAGATAGGACATCCACTGAAGCTTTCTTT. Protein: CATSRDRTSTEAFF.

J is TRBJ1-6 and V is TRBV6-5; D is undetermined. Per the germline V gene, CDR1 is MNHEY and CDR2 is SVGAGI. The CDR3 totals 14 residues. Trimming removed 5 bases from V and 9 bases from J, with 14 bases in between. The CDR3 protein is CASSEVHASSPLHF. The CDR3, as DNA: TGTGCCAGCAGTGAAGTCCACGCAAGTTCACCCCTCCACTTT.

This chain connects TRBV5-6 to TRBJ1-4, with 9 bases matching TRBD1. This CDR3 has 14 residues. V lost 4 bases and J lost 10; bases outside the gene matches: 8. Per the germline V gene, CDR1 is SGHDT and CDR2 is YYEEEE. For the CDR3, the DNA is TGTGCCAGCAGCACCCCGGGACAGGGAGGAAAACTGTTTTTT. Its protein is CASSTPGQGGKLFF.

The J gene is TRBJ1-2, the V gene TRBV5-1; TRBD1 aligns across 10 bases. The CDR3 spans 16 residues. The trim removed 0 bases at V and 6 bases at J, leaving 8 bases unmatched. Looked up from germline, CDR1 is SGHRS and CDR2 is YFSETQ. CDR3 amino acids: CASSLADRGPVDGYTF. Here the CDR3 DNA reads TGCGCCAGCAGCTTGGCCGACAGGGGGCCGGTAGATGGCTACACCTTC.

This clone has a single count. The CDR3 reads CASSPKGTGRHTIYF. CDR3 coding DNA: TGTGCCAGCAGCCCCAAGGGGACTGGAAGACACACCATATATTTT. This chain joins TRBV9 and TRBJ1-3, with TRBD1 as a possible D gene (5 bases). Trimming left V 4 bases short and J 8 bases short, with 19 bases between. The CDR3 sequence is 15 residues long. Germline loops: CDR1 SGDLS, CDR2 YYNGEE.

This clone was recorded a few times. The identical CDR3 is also encoded by other nucleotide sequences in the sample. This chain links TRBV5-1 with TRBJ1-1, with D unresolved. CDR1 SGHRS and CDR2 YFSETQ come from the germline V gene. There are 14 residues in the CDR3. V lost 0 bases, J lost 3 bases, and 9 bases lay in between. CDR3 region: CASSLVFGDTEAFF. The CDR3 coding sequence is TGCGCCAGCAGCTTGGTGTTCGGAGACACTGAAGCTTTCTTT.

The V gene is TRBV19, the J gene TRBJ1-5; D is perhaps TRBD1 (5 bases). CDR3 length equals 13 residues. The ends were cut back, 3 bases at V and 5 bases at J, with 8 bases in the middle. CDR1 is LNHDA, CDR2 SQIVND, per germline (reference sequence). The CDR3 DNA sequence: TGTGCCAGTAGTATCGGGACGGATCAGCCCCAGCATTTT. Translation: CASSIGTDQPQHF.

This clone showed up just a few times. The chain joins TRBV10-1 to TRBJ1-2; possibly TRBD1 for D (5 bases). The CDR3 extends over 14 amino acids. Germline V gene data show CDR1 as WNHNN and CDR2 as SYGVQD (reference sequence). Deletions cut 3 bases from V and 4 bases from J, with 12 bases between. CDR3 bases: TGCGCCAGCAGTGAAGCAGGGACCACCTATGGCTACACCTTC. Translation gives CASSEAGTTYGYTF.

The CDR3 bases are TGTGCCACCCGGGGTGGGGCTAGCGGACTACAAGAGACCCAGTACTTC. It codes for CATRGGASGLQETQYF. V and J are TRBV15 and TRBJ2-5, with 7 bases identical to TRBD2. This CDR3 region has 16 residues. Germline V gives CDR1 LNHNV, CDR2 YYDKDF (reference sequence). V dropped 8 bases and J dropped 2; count of bases not matched to a gene: 14. The variable domain in full, completed from reference TRBV15 and TRBJ2-5, reads DAMVIQNPRYQVTQFGKPVTLSCSQTLNHNVMYWYQQKSSQAPKLLFHYYDKDFNNEADTPDNFQSRRPNTSFCFLDIRSPGLGDTAMYLCATRGGASGLQETQYFGPGTRLLVL.

The chain links TRBV19 to TRBJ2-1; D perhaps matches TRBD2 (5 bases). Trimming removed 8 bases at V and 4 bases at J, with 15 bases between. Germline CDR1 reads LNHDA; CDR2 reads SQIVND (reference sequence). The CDR3 totals 14 residues. The CDR3 DNA follows: TGTGCCAGTTCCTCCCGGCGGGCTTACAATGAGCAGTTCTTC. This gives the protein CASSSRRAYNEQFF.

Comments on this clone: Other nucleotide sequences from this sample produce the same CDR3. This chain uses TRBV5-1 with TRBJ2-1, with 11 bases lining up with TRBD2. Germline V gene data show CDR1 as SGHRS and CDR2 as YFSETQ. V was clipped by 0 bases and J by 7 bases; unmatched bases: 3. CDR3 size: 15 residues. CDR3 sequence: CASSLVAGGWNEQFF. CDR3 bases: TGCGCCAGCAGCTTGGTAGCGGGAGGGTGGAATGAGCAGTTCTTC.

The V and J genes are TRBV20-1 and TRBJ2-5; D not certain. The V end was cut by 0 bases, the J end by 5 bases, with 4 bases between. The CDR3 sequence is 11 residues long. Germline-derived CDR1 and CDR2 are DFQATT and SNEGSKA (reference sequence). This chain's CDR3 is CSARDVETQYF. The CDR3 bases are TGCAGTGCTAGAGATGTGGAGACCCAGTACTTC.

The chain couples TRBV4-2 to TRBJ1-3, with D possibly being TRBD1 (5 bases). V was trimmed by 3 bases and J by 4 bases, leaving 19 bases between them. This CDR3 comprises 17 residues. In germline, CDR1 is LGHNA, CDR2 YNFKEQ. The CDR3 DNA is TGTGCCAGCAGCCAGCCTGCGTCGGGGCGTCAAGGAAACACCATATATTTT. It codes for CASSQPASGRQGNTIYF.

V usage is TRBV27 and J usage is TRBJ2-2, with 8 bases identical to TRBD1. The CDR3 is 14 amino acids. Germline CDR1 and CDR2: MNHEY and SMNVEV (reference sequence). V shed 4 bases, J shed 7 bases, and the junction held 5 bases outside the gene matches. The CDR3 reads CASSSQQGVGELFF. For the CDR3, the DNA is TGTGCCAGCAGTTCCCAACAGGGGGTCGGGGAGCTGTTTTTT.

As regards this clone: Other DNA variants within this sample encode the same CDR3. This chain joins TRBV7-2 and TRBJ2-1; D not resolved. Germline assignment: CDR1 SGHTA and CDR2 FQGNSA. Trimming removed 2 bases at V and 0 bases at J, with 11 bases between. The CDR3 loop spans 16 amino acids. In DNA, the CDR3 is TGTGCCAGCAGCTTAAGAGGATCCAGCTCCTACAATGAGCAGTTCTTC. Amino acid sequence: CASSLRGSSSYNEQFF.